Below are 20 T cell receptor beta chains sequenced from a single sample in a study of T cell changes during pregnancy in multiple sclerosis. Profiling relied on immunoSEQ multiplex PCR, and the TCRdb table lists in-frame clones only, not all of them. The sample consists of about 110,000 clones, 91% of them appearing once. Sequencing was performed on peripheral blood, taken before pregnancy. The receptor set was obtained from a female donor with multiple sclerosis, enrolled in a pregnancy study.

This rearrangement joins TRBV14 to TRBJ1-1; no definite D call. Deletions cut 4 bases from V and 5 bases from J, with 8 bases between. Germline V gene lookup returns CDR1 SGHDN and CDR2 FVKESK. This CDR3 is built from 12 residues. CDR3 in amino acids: CASSPKSTEAFF. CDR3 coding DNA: TGTGCCAGCAGCCCTAAATCTACTGAAGCTTTCTTT.

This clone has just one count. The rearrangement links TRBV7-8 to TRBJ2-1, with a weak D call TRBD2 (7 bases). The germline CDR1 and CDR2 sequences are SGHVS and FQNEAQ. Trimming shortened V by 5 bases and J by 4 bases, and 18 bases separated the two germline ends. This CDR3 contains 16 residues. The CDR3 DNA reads TGTGCCAGCAGCCTCAGAGGGGGAGGGGGGTACAATGAGCAGTTCTTC. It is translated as CASSLRGGGGYNEQFF.

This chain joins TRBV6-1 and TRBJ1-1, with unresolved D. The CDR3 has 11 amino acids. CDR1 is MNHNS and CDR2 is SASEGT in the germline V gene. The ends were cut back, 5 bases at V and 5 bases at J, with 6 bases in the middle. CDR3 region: CASSPRTEAFF. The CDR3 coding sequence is TGTGCCAGCAGTCCGCGGACTGAAGCTTTCTTT.

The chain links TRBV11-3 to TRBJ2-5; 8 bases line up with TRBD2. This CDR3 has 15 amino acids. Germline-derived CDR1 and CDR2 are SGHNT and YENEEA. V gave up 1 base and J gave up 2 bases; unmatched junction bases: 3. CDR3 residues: CASSLAGGPQETQYF. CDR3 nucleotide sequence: TGTGCCAGCAGCTTAGCGGGGGGGCCACAAGAGACCCAGTACTTC.

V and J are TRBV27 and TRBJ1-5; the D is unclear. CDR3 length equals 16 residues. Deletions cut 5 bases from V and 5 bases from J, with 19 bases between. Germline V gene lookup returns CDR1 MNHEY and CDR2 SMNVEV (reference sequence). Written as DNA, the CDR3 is TGTGCCAGCAGTCCGAGAGCGGTTTTTGGGGATCAGCCCCAGCATTTT. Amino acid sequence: CASSPRAVFGDQPQHF.

The DNA of the CDR3 is TGCGCCAGCAGCCACAGGACTAGCGGGAGGGCAAACACAGATACGCAGTATTTT. Its protein is CASSHRTSGRANTDTQYF. The V call is TRBV4-1, the J call TRBJ2-3, with 15 bases identical to TRBD2. V lost 3 bases and J lost 2; bases outside the gene matches: 6. The CDR3 covers 18 residues. In germline, CDR1 is MGHRA, CDR2 YSYEKL.

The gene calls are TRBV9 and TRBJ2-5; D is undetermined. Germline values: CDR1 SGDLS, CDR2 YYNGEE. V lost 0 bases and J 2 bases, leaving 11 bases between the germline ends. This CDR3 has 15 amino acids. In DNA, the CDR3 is TGTGCCAGCAGCGTAGCCGACTCAAGACAAGAGACCCAGTACTTC. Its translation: CASSVADSRQETQYF.

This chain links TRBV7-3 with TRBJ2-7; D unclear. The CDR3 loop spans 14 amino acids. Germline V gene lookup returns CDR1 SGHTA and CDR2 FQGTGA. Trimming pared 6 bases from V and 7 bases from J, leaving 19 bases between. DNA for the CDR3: TGTGCCAGCAGTCTCTTAATCGCCTCGAGGGAGCAGTACTTC. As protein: CASSLLIASREQYF.

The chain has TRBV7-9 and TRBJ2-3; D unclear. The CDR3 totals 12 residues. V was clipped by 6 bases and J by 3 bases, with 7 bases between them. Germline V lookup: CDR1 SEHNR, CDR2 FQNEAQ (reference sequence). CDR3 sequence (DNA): TGTGCCAGCAGTCTAGAGACAGATACGCAGTATTTT. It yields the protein CASSLETDTQYF.

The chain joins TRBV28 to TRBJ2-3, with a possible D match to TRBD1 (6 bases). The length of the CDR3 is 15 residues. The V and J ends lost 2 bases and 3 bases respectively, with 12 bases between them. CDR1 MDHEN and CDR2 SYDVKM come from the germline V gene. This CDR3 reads CASSLSGTPTDTQYF. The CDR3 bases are TGTGCCAGCAGTTTAAGTGGGACACCAACAGATACGCAGTATTTT.

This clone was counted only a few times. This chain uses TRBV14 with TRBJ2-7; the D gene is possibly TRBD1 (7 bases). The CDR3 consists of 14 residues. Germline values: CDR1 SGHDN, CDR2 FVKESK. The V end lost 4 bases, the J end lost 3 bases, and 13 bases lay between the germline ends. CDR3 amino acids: CASSRQGGSYEQYF. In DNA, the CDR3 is TGTGCCAGCAGCCGACAGGGAGGTAGCTACGAGCAGTACTTC.

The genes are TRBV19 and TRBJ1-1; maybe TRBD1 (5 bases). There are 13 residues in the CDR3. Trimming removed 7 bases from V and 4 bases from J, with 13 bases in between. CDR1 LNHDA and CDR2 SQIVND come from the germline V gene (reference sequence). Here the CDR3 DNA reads TGTGCCAGTAAAGGACCCGGGGGCACTGAAGCTTTCTTT. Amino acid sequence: CASKGPGGTEAFF.

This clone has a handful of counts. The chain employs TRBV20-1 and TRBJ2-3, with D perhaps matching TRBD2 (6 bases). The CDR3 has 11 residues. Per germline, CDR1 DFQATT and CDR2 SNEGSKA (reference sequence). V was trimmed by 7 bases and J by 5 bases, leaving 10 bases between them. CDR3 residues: CSGGEVDTQYF. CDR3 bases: TGCAGTGGAGGGGAGGTAGATACGCAGTATTTT.

CDR3 sequence reads: CASSEAVRDTQYF. Written as DNA, the CDR3 is TGTGCCAGCAGTGAAGCGGTCAGGGATACGCAGTATTTT. The gene calls are TRBV6-1 and TRBJ2-3; D call uncertain. This CDR3 contains 13 residues. The V end lost 0 bases, the J end lost 6 bases, and 7 bases lay between the germline ends. Germline CDR1 and CDR2: MNHNS and SASEGT.

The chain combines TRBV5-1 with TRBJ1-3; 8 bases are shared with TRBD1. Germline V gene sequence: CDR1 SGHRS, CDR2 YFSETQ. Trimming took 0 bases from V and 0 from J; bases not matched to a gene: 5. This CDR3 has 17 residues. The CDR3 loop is CASSLAAGGHSGNTIYF. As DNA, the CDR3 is TGCGCCAGCAGCTTGGCCGCAGGGGGCCACTCTGGAAACACCATATATTTT.

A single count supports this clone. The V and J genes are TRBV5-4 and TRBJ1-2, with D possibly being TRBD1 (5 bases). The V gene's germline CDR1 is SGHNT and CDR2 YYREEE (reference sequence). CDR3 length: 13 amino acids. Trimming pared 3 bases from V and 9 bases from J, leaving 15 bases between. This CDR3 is CASSSTVPASYTF. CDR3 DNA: TGTGCCAGCAGCTCGACAGTCCCTGCGAGCTACACCTTC.

The CDR3 reads CASSFLSYEQYF. CDR3 bases: TGTGCCAGCAGTTTCCTCTCCTACGAGCAGTACTTC. This chain connects TRBV28 to TRBJ2-7; D is unresolved. Between the trimmed V and J ends, which lost 3 bases and 0 bases, there was a span of 3 bases. Germline assignment: CDR1 MDHEN and CDR2 SYDVKM. The CDR3 runs 12 residues. The full variable domain, completed using reference TRBV28 and TRBJ2-7, is DVKVTQSSRYLVKRTGEKVFLECVQDMDHENMFWYRQDPGLGLRLIYFSYDVKMKEKGDIPEGYSVSREKKERFSLILESASTNQTSMYLCASSFLSYEQYFGPGTRLTVT.

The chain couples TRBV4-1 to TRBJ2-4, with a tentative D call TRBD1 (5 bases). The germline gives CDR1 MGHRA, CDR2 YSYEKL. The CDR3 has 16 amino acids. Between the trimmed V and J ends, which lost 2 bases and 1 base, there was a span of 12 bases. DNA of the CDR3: TGCGCCAGCAGCCAACCAGGGTTCGGGGCCAAAAACATTCAGTACTTC. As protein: CASSQPGFGAKNIQYF.

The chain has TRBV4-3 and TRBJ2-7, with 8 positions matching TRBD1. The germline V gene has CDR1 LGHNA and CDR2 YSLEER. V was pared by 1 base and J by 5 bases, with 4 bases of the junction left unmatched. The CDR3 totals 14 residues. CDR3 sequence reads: CASSQVSGGDEQYF. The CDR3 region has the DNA TGCGCCAGCAGCCAAGTATCAGGGGGCGACGAGCAGTACTTC.

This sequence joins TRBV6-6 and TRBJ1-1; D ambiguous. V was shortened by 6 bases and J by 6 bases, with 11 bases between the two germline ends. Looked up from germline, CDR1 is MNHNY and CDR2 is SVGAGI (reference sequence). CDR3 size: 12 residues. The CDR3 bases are TGTGCCAGCAGACGAGGGCCCTCTGAAGCTTTCTTT. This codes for CASRRGPSEAFF.